Below, 18 T cell receptor beta chains from the same sample are listed, as sequenced in a study of cytomegalovirus exposure and HLA in healthy donors. The PCR made use of 60 Vbeta and 13 Jbeta primers. Libraries were prepared by immunoSEQ multiplex PCR; TCRdb keeps only in-frame clonotypes and omits some of them. The listing contains around 64,000 clones. Sequenced input: PBMCs. Every receptor here comes from a female donor in good health and CMV-seropositive.

J is TRBJ1-5 and V is TRBV4-2; D is uncertain. Trimming removed 0 bases at V and 11 bases at J, with 8 bases between. Germline V lookup: CDR1 LGHNA, CDR2 YNFKEQ. The CDR3 is made up of 12 amino acids. The CDR3 DNA reads TGTGCCAGCAGCCAAGATGGGGAGTCCCAGCATTTT. Residues: CASSQDGESQHF.

V is TRBV27 and J is TRBJ1-5; D uncertain. V was cut by 8 bases and J by 0 bases, with 11 bases left in between. Per germline, CDR1 MNHEY and CDR2 SMNVEV (reference sequence). The CDR3 has 14 amino acids. The CDR3 DNA is TGTGCCAGCGCACAGTATTATAGCAATCAGCCCCAGCATTTT. This codes for CASAQYYSNQPQHF.

The chain employs TRBV27 and TRBJ1-6; 8 bases fit TRBD1. CDR1 and CDR2 (germline): MNHEY, SMNVEV (reference sequence). Germline trimming cut 8 bases from V and 6 bases from J; bases unmatched to any gene: 6. This CDR3 is built from 14 residues. The CDR3 here is CASSTGVSNSPLHF. The CDR3 DNA is TGTGCCAGCTCGACAGGGGTATCTAATTCACCCCTCCACTTT.

The genes are TRBV6-5 and TRBJ2-3, with D perhaps matching TRBD1 (6 bases). Trimming removed 10 bases from V and 1 base from J, with 6 bases in between. This CDR3 comprises 11 residues. CDR1 is MNHEY, CDR2 SVGAGI, per germline. This CDR3 reads CATGGTDTQYF. CDR3 coding DNA: TGTGCCACAGGGGGCACAGATACGCAGTATTTT.

V gene TRBV7-2 combines with J gene TRBJ1-2; TRBD1 is a possible D gene (6 bases). The ends were cut back, 6 bases at V and 6 bases at J, with 17 bases in the middle. CDR1 is SGHTA and CDR2 is FQGNSA in the germline V gene. This CDR3 spans 14 amino acids. CDR3 protein: CASSTIDRTDGYTF. The CDR3 nucleotides are TGTGCCAGCAGTACAATAGACAGGACGGATGGCTACACCTTC.

V gene TRBV27 combines with J gene TRBJ1-1; 10 bases map to TRBD1. This CDR3 has 14 amino acids. V dropped 5 bases and J dropped 4; count of bases not matched to a gene: 4. Germline values: CDR1 MNHEY, CDR2 SMNVEV (reference sequence). CDR3 nucleotides: TGTGCCAGCAGTCCAGGACAGGGGGGCACTGAAGCTTTCTTT. This codes for CASSPGQGGTEAFF.

The chain joins TRBV28 to TRBJ1-2, with D perhaps matching TRBD1 (5 bases). The CDR3 covers 12 residues. Trimming stripped 4 bases from V and 6 bases from J, with 9 bases between. Germline V gene data show CDR1 as MDHEN and CDR2 as SYDVKM. The CDR3 sequence is CASSSPGNGYTF. Written as DNA, the CDR3 is TGTGCCAGCAGTTCCCCAGGGAATGGCTACACCTTC.

The J gene is TRBJ2-7, the V gene TRBV15, with 8 bases identical to TRBD2. With 3 bases clipped from V and 7 bases from J, the junction kept 20 bases outside the gene matches. The CDR3 runs 18 residues. Germline CDR1 reads LNHNV; CDR2 reads YYDKDF (reference sequence). CDR3 sequence reads: CATSRSGGRTLGLREQYF. Here the CDR3 DNA reads TGTGCCACCAGCAGGAGCGGGGGAAGAACGTTAGGGCTACGGGAGCAGTACTTC.

The chain employs TRBV5-6 and TRBJ2-5; the D is unclear. The CDR3 covers 14 residues. Germline-derived CDR1 and CDR2 are SGHDT and YYEEEE. V gave up 0 bases and J gave up 2 bases, with 8 bases separating them. DNA of the CDR3: TGTGCCAGCAGCTTGGCTACAGTTCAAGAGACCCAGTACTTC. This translates into CASSLATVQETQYF.

J is TRBJ2-5 and V is TRBV6-7, with a possible D match to TRBD1 (5 bases). TRBV6-7 is identified as an open reading frame with a role that is uncertain. The CDR3 runs 14 residues. V was pared by 9 bases and J by 2 bases, with 16 bases between. CDR3 bases: TGTGCCAGTCTACCTCAGGGTTGGCAAGAGACCCAGTACTTC. This codes for CASLPQGWQETQYF.

V usage is TRBV4-3 and J usage is TRBJ2-7; 8 bases are a match to TRBD1. The CDR3 covers 16 residues. CDR1 is LGHNA, CDR2 YSLEER, per germline. The V gene end was trimmed by 0 bases and the J gene end by 4 bases; junction bases not matched to a gene: 8. CDR3: CASSQDIGDRGYEQYF. CDR3 bases: TGCGCCAGCAGCCAAGATATAGGAGACAGGGGTTACGAGCAGTACTTC.

This chain links TRBV7-7 with TRBJ2-1; 11 nucleotides agree with TRBD1. Germline CDR1 SSHAT, CDR2 FNYEAQ (reference sequence). The CDR3 length is 15 residues. V was pared by 5 bases and J by 5 bases, with 5 bases of the junction left unmatched. The CDR3, as DNA: TGTGCCAGCAGCCGGGACAGGGGGTCCGACAATGAGCAGTTCTTC. It is translated as CASSRDRGSDNEQFF.

The rearrangement links TRBV6-6 to TRBJ1-1, with a tentative D call TRBD1 (6 bases). The CDR3 is 15 amino acids. V shed 0 bases and J shed 4 bases, with 12 bases lying between them. In germline, CDR1 is MNHNY, CDR2 SVGAGI (reference sequence). The CDR3 sequence: CASSYSIQGATEAFF. The CDR3 bases are TGTGCCAGCAGTTACTCGATACAGGGAGCCACTGAAGCTTTCTTT.

The V and J genes are TRBV4-1 and TRBJ1-5, with D hard to call. Trimming removed 0 bases at V and 7 bases at J, with 7 bases between. The CDR3 spans 13 residues. Looked up from germline, CDR1 is MGHRA and CDR2 is YSYEKL. The CDR3 sequence: CASSQDGGQPQHF. The CDR3, as DNA: TGCGCCAGCAGCCAAGATGGCGGCCAGCCCCAGCATTTT.

The V call is TRBV29-1, the J call TRBJ2-7; perhaps TRBD2 as D (6 bases). This CDR3 is built from 13 residues. V was trimmed by 5 bases and J by 3 bases, leaving 14 bases between them. Germline V gene lookup returns CDR1 SQVTM and CDR2 ANQGSEA. The CDR3 DNA reads as TGCAGCGTTCCGGGGGTGTTGGACTACGAGCAGTACTTC. Amino acids: CSVPGVLDYEQYF.

The V and J genes are TRBV4-3 and TRBJ2-7, with a possible D match to TRBD1 (7 bases). CDR1 and CDR2 (germline): LGHNA, YSLEER. Trimming stripped 0 bases from V and 0 bases from J, with 15 bases between. The CDR3 contains 17 residues. The CDR3 is CASSQDRGTANSYEQYF. CDR3 DNA sequence: TGCGCCAGCAGCCAAGATCGGGGGACAGCCAACTCCTACGAGCAGTACTTC.

The rearrangement uses TRBV28 and TRBJ1-1; tentatively, D is TRBD1 (6 bases). In germline, CDR1 is MDHEN, CDR2 SYDVKM. V was pared by 4 bases and J by 3 bases, with 12 bases between. The length of the CDR3 is 14 residues. The CDR3 region has the DNA TGTGCCAGCAGTTCCCAGGGGAGTGACACTGAAGCTTTCTTT. Amino acid sequence: CASSSQGSDTEAFF.

The J gene is TRBJ1-1, the V gene TRBV5-6; unclear D gene. The germline V gene encodes CDR1 SGHDT and CDR2 YYEEEE. This CDR3 is built from 18 residues. Trimming left V 1 base short and J 5 bases short, with 24 bases between. The CDR3 nucleotides are TGTGCCAGCAGCTTGAGCGGATTTACGGGTCTGCGATGGACTGAAGCTTTCTTT. It specifies CASSLSGFTGLRWTEAFF.